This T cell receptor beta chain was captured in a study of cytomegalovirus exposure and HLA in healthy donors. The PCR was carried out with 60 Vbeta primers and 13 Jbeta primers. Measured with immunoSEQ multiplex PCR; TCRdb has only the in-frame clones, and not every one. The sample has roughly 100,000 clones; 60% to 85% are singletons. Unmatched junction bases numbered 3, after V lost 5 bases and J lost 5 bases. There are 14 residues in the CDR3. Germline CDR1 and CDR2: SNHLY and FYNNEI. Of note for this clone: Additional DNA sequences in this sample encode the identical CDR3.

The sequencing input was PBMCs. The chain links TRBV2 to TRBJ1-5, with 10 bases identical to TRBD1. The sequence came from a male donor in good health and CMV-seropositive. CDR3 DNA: TGTGCCAGCAGTAGACAGGGGGCCTATCAGCCCCAGCATTTT. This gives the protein CASSRQGAYQPQHF.